The next 3 T cell receptor beta chains were all read from a single sample in a study of T cell responses to AZD1222 COVID-19 vaccine. Assay: immunoSEQ multiplex PCR; the TCRdb copy retains only in-frame clones and omits some. The sample includes approximately 97,000 clones, roughly nine tenths of them seen just once. The material sequenced was peripheral blood, taken on day 0 of AZD1222 vaccination. The source of these receptors is an adult in good health.

Here the CDR3 reads CASRSSAEQFF. The CDR3 DNA is TGTGCCAGCAGATCCTCCGCTGAGCAGTTCTTC. The rearrangement links TRBV25-1 to TRBJ2-1; D not certain. The CDR3 covers 11 residues. The germline V gene encodes CDR1 MGHDK and CDR2 SYGVNS. V gave up 6 bases and J gave up 9 bases, with 9 bases separating them.

This clone has only one observation. The chain links TRBV6-5 to TRBJ1-1; D is unresolved. CDR1 is MNHEY, CDR2 SVGAGI, per germline. This CDR3 spans 14 amino acids. V was cut by 2 bases and J by 3 bases, with 10 bases left in between. CDR3 sequence (DNA): TGTGCCAGCAGTTACGGGCAGGCAGACACTGAAGCTTTCTTT. Translated: CASSYGQADTEAFF.

This clone was counted once. The J gene is TRBJ1-4, the V gene TRBV5-6; 9 positions agree with TRBD1. The J segment lost 7 bases and the V segment lost 3 bases, leaving 7 bases of the junction unmatched. The CDR3 is made up of 15 amino acids. CDR1 and CDR2 from the germline V gene are SGHDT and YYEEEE. CDR3 in amino acids: CASSSRDRVPEKLFF. The CDR3 bases are TGTGCCAGCAGCTCTAGGGACAGGGTTCCTGAAAAACTGTTTTTT.